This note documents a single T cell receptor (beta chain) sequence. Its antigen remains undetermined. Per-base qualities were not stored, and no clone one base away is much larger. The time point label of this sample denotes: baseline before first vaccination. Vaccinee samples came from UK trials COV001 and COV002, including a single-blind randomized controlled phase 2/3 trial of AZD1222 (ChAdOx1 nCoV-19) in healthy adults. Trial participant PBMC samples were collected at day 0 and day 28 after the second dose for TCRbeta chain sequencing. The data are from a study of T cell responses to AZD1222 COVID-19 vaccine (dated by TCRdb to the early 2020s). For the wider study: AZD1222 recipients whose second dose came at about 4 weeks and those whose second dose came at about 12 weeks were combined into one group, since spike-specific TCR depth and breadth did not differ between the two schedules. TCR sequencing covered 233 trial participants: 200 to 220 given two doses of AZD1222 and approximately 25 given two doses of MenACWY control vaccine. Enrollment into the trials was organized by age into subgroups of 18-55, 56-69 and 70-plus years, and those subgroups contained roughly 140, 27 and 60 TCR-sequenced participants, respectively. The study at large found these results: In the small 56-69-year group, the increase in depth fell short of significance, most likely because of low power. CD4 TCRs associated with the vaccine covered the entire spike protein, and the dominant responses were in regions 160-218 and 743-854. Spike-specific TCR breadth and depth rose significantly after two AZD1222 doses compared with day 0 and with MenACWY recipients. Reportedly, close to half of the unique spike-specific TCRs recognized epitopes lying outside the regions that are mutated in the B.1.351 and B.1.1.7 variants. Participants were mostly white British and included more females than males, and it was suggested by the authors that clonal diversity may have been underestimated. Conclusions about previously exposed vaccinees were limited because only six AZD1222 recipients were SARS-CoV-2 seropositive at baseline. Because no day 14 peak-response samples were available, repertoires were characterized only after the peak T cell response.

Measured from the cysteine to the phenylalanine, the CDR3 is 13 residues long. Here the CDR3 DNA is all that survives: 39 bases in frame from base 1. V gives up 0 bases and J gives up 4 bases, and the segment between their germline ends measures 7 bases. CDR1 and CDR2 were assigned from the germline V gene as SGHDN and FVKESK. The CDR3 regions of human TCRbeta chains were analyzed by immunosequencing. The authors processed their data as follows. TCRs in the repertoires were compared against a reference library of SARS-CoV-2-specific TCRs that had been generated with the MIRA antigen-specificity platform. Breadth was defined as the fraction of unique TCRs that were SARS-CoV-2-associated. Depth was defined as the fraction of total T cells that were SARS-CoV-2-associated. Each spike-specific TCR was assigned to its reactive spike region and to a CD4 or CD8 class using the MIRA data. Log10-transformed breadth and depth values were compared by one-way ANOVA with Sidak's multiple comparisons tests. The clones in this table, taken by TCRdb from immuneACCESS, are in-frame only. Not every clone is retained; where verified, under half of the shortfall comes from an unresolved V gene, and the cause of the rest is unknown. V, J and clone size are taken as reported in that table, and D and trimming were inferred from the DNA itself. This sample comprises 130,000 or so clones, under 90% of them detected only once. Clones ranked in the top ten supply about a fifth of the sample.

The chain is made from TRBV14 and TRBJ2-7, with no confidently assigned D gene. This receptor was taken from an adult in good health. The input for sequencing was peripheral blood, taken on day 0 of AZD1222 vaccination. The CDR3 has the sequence CASSQEEAYEQYF. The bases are TGTGCCAGCAGCCAAGAGGAAGCTTACGAGCAGTACTTC.